This TCR beta chain was captured by sequencing in a study of T cell responses to AZD1222 COVID-19 vaccine. Study-level points and caveats: Baseline seropositivity occurred in only a handful of AZD1222 recipients. In a largely white British group with more females than males, clonal diversity was possibly underestimated.

Method: immunoSEQ multiplex PCR; TCRdb's copy keeps in-frame clones and lacks some. The data hold 150,000 to 200,000 clones, with approximately 94% observed a single time. Germline CDR1 is SQVTM and CDR2 is ANQGSEA. The CDR3 totals 11 residues. As for this clone: The antigen is unknown.

The clonotype was recovered from an adult who received the AZD1222 COVID-19 vaccine. This sample comprised peripheral blood, obtained 28 days after the second AZD1222 dose. The V gene is TRBV29-1, the J gene TRBJ1-1; 9 bases fit TRBD1. The CDR3 DNA follows: TGCAGTTGTCGACAGGGGGTACGAGCTTTCTTT. Translating gives CSCRQGVRAFF.